This TCR beta chain was documented in a study of human T cells and chemical hapten exposure. Study context: In the sensitization step, 2% DPC was placed on about 2 cm by about 2 cm of upper inner arm skin. Diphenylcyclopropenone, dosed weekly to the scalp, was given to patients throughout the approximately 25-week study. Patch testing was performed with 0.01% DPC on the upper back, with reading at 6 days.

V lost 0 bases and J lost 4; bases outside the gene matches: 5. CDR3 size: 16 residues. The germline V gene encodes CDR1 MGHRA and CDR2 YSYEKL. As for time point: patch test 2, 6 weeks after DPC sensitization. The treatment: therapeutic diphenylcyclopropenone sensitization with weekly scalp DPC. This clonotype was detected many times. A single record per CDR3 protein comes from TCRdb applying MiXCR to the RACE reads. The sample comprises a few hundred thousand distinct CDR3 sequences, about 6.3% of which are singletons, and around 5.6% rests with the top ten. This sequence joins TRBV4-1 and TRBJ2-1; 8 nucleotides match TRBD1. This clonotype was obtained from a woman between 18 and 29 years old with alopecia areata. Some clones in this sample may be carry-over from other donors' samples. Sequencing was performed on whole blood, taken in connection with sensitization to the hapten diphenylcyclopropenone (DPC). The CDR3 nucleotides are TGCGCCAGCAGCCAAGAACGACAGGGGACTTACAATGAGCAGTTCTTC. This gives the protein CASSQERQGTYNEQFF.